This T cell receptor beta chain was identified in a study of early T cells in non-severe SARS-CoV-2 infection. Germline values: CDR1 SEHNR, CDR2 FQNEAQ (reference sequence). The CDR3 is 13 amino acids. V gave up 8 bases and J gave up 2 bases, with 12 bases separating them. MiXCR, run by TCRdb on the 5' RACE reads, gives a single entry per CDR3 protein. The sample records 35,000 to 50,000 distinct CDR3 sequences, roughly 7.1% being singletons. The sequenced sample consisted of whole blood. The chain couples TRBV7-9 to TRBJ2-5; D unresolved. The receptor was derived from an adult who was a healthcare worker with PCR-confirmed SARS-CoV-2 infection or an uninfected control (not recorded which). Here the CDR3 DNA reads TGTGCCAGCGAGATTCCACTTCAAGAGACCCAGTACTTC. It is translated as CASEIPLQETQYF.